The entry below describes one TCR beta chain. Its target is unknown. These data belong to a study of cytomegalovirus exposure and HLA in healthy donors. The PCR used 60 Vbeta and 13 Jbeta primers. TCRdb keeps only in-frame clones here, not all; method: immunoSEQ multiplex PCR. The sample includes approximately 190,000 clones, approximately 78% of them seen just once. In germline, CDR1 is WSHSY, CDR2 SAAADI. The length of the CDR3 is 14 residues. V shed 0 bases and J shed 4 bases, with 9 bases lying between them. Study-wide points: Indistinguishable V segments, including TRBV6-2 and TRBV6-3, were excluded. In a later analysis, productive TCRs from donors in an Asian-associated ancestry cluster reportedly carried fewer N-insertions than the cohort mean.

The rearrangement uses TRBV10-2 and TRBJ1-1, with D unclear. Sequenced input: PBMCs. The origin of this receptor is a woman aged 45 to 65 in good health and CMV-seropositive. CDR3 nucleotides: TGCGCCAGCAGTGAGTCAAGCGATGGCACTGAAGCTTTCTTT. It yields the protein CASSESSDGTEAFF.